This passage covers 20 T cell receptor beta chains from one sample sequenced in a study of T cell responses to AZD1222 COVID-19 vaccine. The repertoire was sequenced with immunoSEQ multiplex PCR; TCRdb's copy has only in-frame clones and lacks some. The sample shows some 96,000 clones, approximately 87% of them seen only once. Source: peripheral blood, taken on day 0 of AZD1222 vaccination. Every receptor here comes from an adult in good health.

The chain's CDR3 is CASSPEAVVSNQPQHF. DNA for the CDR3: TGTGCCAGCAGTCCCGAAGCAGTCGTTAGCAATCAGCCCCAGCATTTT. The genes are TRBV6-2 or TRBV6-3 and TRBJ1-5; D is unclear. V was clipped by 5 bases and J by 0 bases, with 14 bases between them. Germline V CDR1 and CDR2: MNHEY, SVGEGT. This CDR3 has 16 amino acids.

The J gene is TRBJ1-2, the V gene TRBV10-3; D remains unclear. CDR1 and CDR2 from the germline V gene are ENHRY and SYGVKD. The CDR3 totals 12 residues. Trimming cost V 0 bases and J 6 bases, with 5 bases left between them. The CDR3 sequence is CAISESSHGYTF. DNA for the CDR3: TGTGCCATCAGTGAGTCTTCGCATGGCTACACCTTC.

V usage is TRBV7-9 and J usage is TRBJ1-1; 8 positions match TRBD1. The CDR3 contains 14 residues. The V gene's germline CDR1 is SEHNR and CDR2 FQNEAQ (reference sequence). With V trimmed by 2 bases and J by 2 bases, 1 base remained unmatched. The CDR3 reads CASSLTGGNTEAFF. The CDR3 bases are TGTGCCAGCAGCTTAACAGGGGGAAACACTGAAGCTTTCTTT.

The rearrangement joins TRBV5-1 to TRBJ1-1; D gene unclear. Germline V gives CDR1 SGHRS, CDR2 YFSETQ. V was clipped by 3 bases and J by 4 bases, with 13 bases between them. The CDR3 loop spans 14 amino acids. CDR3 amino acids: CASSSLAGGTEAFF. CDR3 DNA: TGCGCCAGCAGCTCCTTAGCAGGCGGCACTGAAGCTTTCTTT. The entire variable domain, with the rest obtained from reference TRBV5-1 and TRBJ1-1, is as follows: KAGVTQTPRYLIKTRGQQVTLSCSPISGHRSVSWYQQTPGQGLQFLFEYFSETQRNKGNFPGRFSGRQFSNSRSEMNVSTLELGDSALYLCASSSLAGGTEAFFGQGTRLTVV.

The chain is built from TRBV9 and TRBJ2-7; D not certain. The CDR3 is 16 amino acids. V was pared by 0 bases and J by 2 bases, with 15 bases between. The germline V gene encodes CDR1 SGDLS and CDR2 YYNGEE. This CDR3 is CASSVEPGSGAYEQYF. In nucleotides, the CDR3 is TGTGCCAGCAGCGTAGAGCCTGGGTCGGGTGCCTACGAGCAGTACTTC.

The chain couples TRBV14 to TRBJ1-2; D perhaps matches TRBD1 (5 bases). Germline V CDR1 and CDR2: SGHDN, FVKESK. This CDR3 region has 16 residues. Deletions cut 3 bases from V and 8 bases from J, with 22 bases between. CDR3 DNA: TGTGCCAGCAGCCATCGCCGGGACTCTCTGAGGGCGGGCTACACCTTC. Its translation is CASSHRRDSLRAGYTF.

This chain links TRBV6-2 or TRBV6-3 with TRBJ1-1, with a weak D call TRBD1 (5 bases). In germline, CDR1 is MNHEY, CDR2 SVGEGT. This CDR3 is 14 amino acids long. V gave up 4 bases and J gave up 6 bases, with 15 bases separating them. CDR3 protein: CASSSGAGRPEAFF. Here the CDR3 DNA reads TGTGCCAGCAGTTCAGGAGCAGGGAGACCTGAAGCTTTCTTT.

The rearrangement links TRBV3-1 (or the pseudogene TRBV3-2) to TRBJ1-2; D unresolved. This CDR3 region has 14 residues. V shed 0 bases and J shed 8 bases, with 13 bases lying between them. Germline loops: CDR1 LGHDT, CDR2 YNNKEL (reference sequence). The CDR3 coding sequence is TGTGCCAGCAGCCAAGATAACGGTTTAAGGGGCTACACCTTC. It translates to CASSQDNGLRGYTF.

This clone occurred once. The chain is built from TRBV19 and TRBJ2-5; 8 bases are shared with TRBD2. V lost 1 base, J lost 1 base, and 2 bases stayed unmatched. Germline V gene lookup returns CDR1 LNHDA and CDR2 SQIVND (reference sequence). This CDR3 region has 15 residues. The CDR3 DNA sequence: TGTGCCAGTAGTATAGGAACTAGCGGCCAAGAGACCCAGTACTTC. Residues: CASSIGTSGQETQYF. The full variable domain, its missing parts supplied by reference TRBV19 and TRBJ2-5, is DGGITQSPKYLFRKEGQNVTLSCEQNLNHDAMYWYRQDPGQGLRLIYYSQIVNDFQKGDIAEGYSVSREKKESFPLTVTSAQKNPTAFYLCASSIGTSGQETQYFGPGTRLLVL.

This clone was found once. This chain joins TRBV12-3 or TRBV12-4 and TRBJ2-1, with a possible D match to TRBD1 (5 bases). The CDR3 contains 13 residues. The ends were cut back, 3 bases at V and 8 bases at J, with 11 bases in the middle. Here the CDR3 reads CASSLGPLDEQFF. The CDR3 DNA sequence: TGTGCCAGCAGTTTGGGGCCATTAGATGAGCAGTTCTTC.

For the CDR3, the DNA is TGTGCCAGCAGCGTAGGCGAGTCACCCCTCCACTTT. Its translation: CASSVGESPLHF. The rearrangement uses TRBV11-3 and TRBJ1-6; D is unresolved. Germline V gene data show CDR1 as SGHNT and CDR2 as YENEEA. This CDR3 comprises 12 residues. Trimming took off 5 bases at V and 10 bases at J, with 9 bases between the two ends.

The V call is TRBV7-2, the J call TRBJ1-6, with D possibly TRBD1 on 6 matching bases. Germline-derived CDR1 and CDR2 are SGHTA and FQGNSA. V lost 5 bases and J 0 bases, leaving 17 bases between the germline ends. The CDR3 runs to 18 residues. This chain's CDR3 is CASSPGTHVNSYNSPLHF. The DNA of the CDR3 is TGTGCCAGCAGCCCGGGGACACACGTTAACTCCTATAATTCACCCCTCCACTTT. Supplemented by reference TRBV7-2 and TRBJ1-6, the full variable domain reads GAGVSQSPSNKVTEKGKDVELRCDPISGHTALYWYRQSLGQGLEFLIYFQGNSAPDKSGLPSDRFSAERTGGSVSTLTIQRTQQEDSAVYLCASSPGTHVNSYNSPLHFGNGTRLTVT.

The chain uses TRBV6-6 and TRBJ1-5; D is uncertain. V lost 9 bases to trimming and J lost 2 bases, with 14 bases between them. The germline V gene has CDR1 MNHNY and CDR2 SVGAGI (reference sequence). This CDR3 is built from 14 residues. This CDR3 is CASLFPGGNQPQHF. The CDR3 DNA reads TGTGCCAGTCTATTCCCCGGGGGCAATCAGCCCCAGCATTTT.

The chain has TRBV27 and TRBJ2-3, with D perhaps matching TRBD1 or TRBD2 (6 bases each). CDR3 length: 17 amino acids. Germline assignment: CDR1 MNHEY and CDR2 SMNVEV (reference sequence). Trimming cost V 11 bases and J 1 base, with 25 bases left between them. The chain's CDR3 is CAGKCGKKGGCTDTQYF. DNA for the CDR3: TGTGCCGGAAAGTGCGGTAAAAAAGGGGGGTGCACAGATACGCAGTATTTT.

V usage is TRBV24-1 and J usage is TRBJ2-2; D gene unclear. Germline lookup yields CDR1 KGHDR and CDR2 SFDVKD. V lost 3 bases to trimming and J lost 4 bases, with 11 bases between them. The CDR3 consists of 15 residues. The CDR3 is CATSDPKVGTGELFF. The CDR3 DNA reads as TGTGCCACCAGTGATCCAAAAGTCGGCACCGGGGAGCTGTTTTTT.

The genes are TRBV5-1 and TRBJ1-4, with unresolved D. Trimming stripped 2 bases from V and 8 bases from J, with 13 bases between. This CDR3 is built from 14 residues. Germline lookup yields CDR1 SGHRS and CDR2 YFSETQ. The CDR3 DNA reads as TGCGCCAGCAGCTTTAACGAGGCGAAAGAAAAACTGTTTTTT. Translation: CASSFNEAKEKLFF.

This clone has just a few counts. CDR3 loop: CASSLGDSSLHF. The CDR3 nucleotides read TGTGCCAGCAGTTTAGGCGACAGCTCCCTCCACTTT. This chain connects TRBV6-5 to TRBJ1-6, with D possibly being TRBD1 (5 bases). The V end was cut by 4 bases, the J end by 14 bases, with 12 bases between. CDR3 length: 12 amino acids. Germline values: CDR1 MNHEY, CDR2 SVGAGI.

V usage is TRBV9 and J usage is TRBJ2-3; the D gene is possibly TRBD2 (5 bases). The CDR3 has 20 residues. V was trimmed by 2 bases and J by 8 bases, leaving 33 bases between them. CDR1 SGDLS and CDR2 YYNGEE come from the germline V gene. The DNA of the CDR3 is TGTGCCAGCAGCGTTCCGACCGCCGTTGATTTGGGAGACGTCATGGGTACGCAGTATTTT. Protein product: CASSVPTAVDLGDVMGTQYF.

The chain has TRBV3-1 (or the pseudogene TRBV3-2) and TRBJ1-1; D not resolved. CDR1 LGHDT and CDR2 YNNKEL come from the germline V gene (reference sequence). The V end lost 6 bases, the J end lost 7 bases, and 9 bases lay between the germline ends. The CDR3 length is 11 residues. The CDR3 is CASSLMDEAFF. The CDR3 region has the DNA TGTGCCAGCAGTCTCATGGATGAAGCTTTCTTT.

The J gene is TRBJ2-5, the V gene TRBV5-1, with 10 bases matching TRBD2. The CDR3 runs to 15 residues. Per germline, CDR1 SGHRS and CDR2 YFSETQ. Trimming at V came to 0 bases and at J to 4 bases, leaving 3 bases not matched to a gene. CDR3 in DNA: TGCGCCAGCAGCTTGGAGGGACTAGCGCGAGAGACCCAGTACTTC. Translating gives CASSLEGLARETQYF. The full variable domain, completed using reference TRBV5-1 and TRBJ2-5, is KAGVTQTPRYLIKTRGQQVTLSCSPISGHRSVSWYQQTPGQGLQFLFEYFSETQRNKGNFPGRFSGRQFSNSRSEMNVSTLELGDSALYLCASSLEGLARETQYFGPGTRLLVL.